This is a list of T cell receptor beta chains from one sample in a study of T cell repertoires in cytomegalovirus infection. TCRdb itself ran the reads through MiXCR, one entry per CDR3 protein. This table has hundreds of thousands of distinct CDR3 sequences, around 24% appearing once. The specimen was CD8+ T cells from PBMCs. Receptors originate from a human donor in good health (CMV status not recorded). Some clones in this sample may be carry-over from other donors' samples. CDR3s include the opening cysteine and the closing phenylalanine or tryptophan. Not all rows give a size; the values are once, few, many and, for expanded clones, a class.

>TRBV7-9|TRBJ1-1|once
CASSVGGVGADTEAFF
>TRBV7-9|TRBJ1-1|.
CASSLVPGSSEAFF
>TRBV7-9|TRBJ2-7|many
CASSIQGYEQYF
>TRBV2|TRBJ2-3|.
CANSDLSTDTQYF
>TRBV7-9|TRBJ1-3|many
CASSSPNGNTIYF
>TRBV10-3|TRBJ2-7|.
CAILVGRGGEQYF
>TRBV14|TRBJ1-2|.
CASSPAGSGYTF
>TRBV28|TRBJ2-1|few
CASSLPNSGVAGGRPAYNEQFF
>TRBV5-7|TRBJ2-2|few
CASSSGSTGELFF
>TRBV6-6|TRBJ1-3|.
CASSYSTSTDLSGNTIYF
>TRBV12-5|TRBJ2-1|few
CASGPGGTSGGLYNEQFF
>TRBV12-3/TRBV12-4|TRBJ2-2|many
CASSLVPRTGELFF
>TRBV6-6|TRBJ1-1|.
CASSYRWDRAMNTEAFF
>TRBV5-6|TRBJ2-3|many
CASSLGGLAGLPPPTDTQYF
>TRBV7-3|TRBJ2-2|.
CASSLTNGDKNTGELFF
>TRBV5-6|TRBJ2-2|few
CASSPDPNTGELFF
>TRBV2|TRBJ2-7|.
CASTIRAVSTYEQYF
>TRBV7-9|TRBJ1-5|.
CASADSNQPQHF
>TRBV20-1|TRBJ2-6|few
CSAPSRVNSGANVLTF
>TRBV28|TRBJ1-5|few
CASRFPDSSNQPQHF
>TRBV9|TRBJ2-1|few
CASSEGPRDSYNEQFF
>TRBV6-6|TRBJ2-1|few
CASSYGSTDEQFF
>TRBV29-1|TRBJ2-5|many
CSVDADTETQYF
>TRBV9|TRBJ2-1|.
CANSEMGLAGRDEQFF